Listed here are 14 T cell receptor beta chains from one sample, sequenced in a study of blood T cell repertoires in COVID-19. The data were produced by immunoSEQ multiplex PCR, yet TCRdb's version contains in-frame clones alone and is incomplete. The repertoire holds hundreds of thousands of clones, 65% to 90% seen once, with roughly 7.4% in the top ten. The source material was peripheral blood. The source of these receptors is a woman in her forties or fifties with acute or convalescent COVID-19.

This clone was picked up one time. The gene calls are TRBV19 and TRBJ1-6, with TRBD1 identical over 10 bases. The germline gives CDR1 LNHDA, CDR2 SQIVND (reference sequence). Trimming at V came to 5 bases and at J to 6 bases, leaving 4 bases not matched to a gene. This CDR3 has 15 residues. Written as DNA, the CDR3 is TGTGCCAGTAGTTATGGGGACAGGGGTAATTCACCCCTCCACTTT. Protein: CASSYGDRGNSPLHF.

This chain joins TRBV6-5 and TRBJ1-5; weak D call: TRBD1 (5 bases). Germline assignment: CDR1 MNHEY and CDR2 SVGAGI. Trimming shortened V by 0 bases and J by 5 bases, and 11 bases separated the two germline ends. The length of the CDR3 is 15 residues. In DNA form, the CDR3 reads TGTGCCAGCAGTTACTCGACCAGGGCGGATCAGCCCCAGCATTTT. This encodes CASSYSTRADQPQHF.

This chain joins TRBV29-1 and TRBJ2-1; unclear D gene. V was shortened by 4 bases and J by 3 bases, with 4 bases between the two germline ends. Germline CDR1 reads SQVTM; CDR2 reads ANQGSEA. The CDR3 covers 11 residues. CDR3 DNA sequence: TGCAGCGTTGTCAGCTACAATGAGCAGTTCTTC. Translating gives CSVVSYNEQFF.

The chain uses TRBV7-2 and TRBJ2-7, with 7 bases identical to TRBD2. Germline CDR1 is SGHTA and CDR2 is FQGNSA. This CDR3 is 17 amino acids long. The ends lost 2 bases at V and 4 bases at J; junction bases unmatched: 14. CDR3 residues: CASSLWGGTLGGYEQYF. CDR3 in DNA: TGTGCCAGCAGCTTATGGGGGGGTACTCTTGGTGGGTACGAGCAGTACTTC.

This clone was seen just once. In DNA, the CDR3 is TGTGCCAGCAGCTCCCACACTCCCCCATCGACGGGAGAGATCAATGAGCAGTTCTTC. It is translated as CASSSHTPPSTGEINEQFF. The genes are TRBV7-2 and TRBJ2-1, with TRBD2 as a possible D gene (6 bases). Germline V gives CDR1 SGHTA, CDR2 FQGNSA. CDR3 size: 19 residues. V was clipped by 4 bases and J by 6 bases, with 28 bases between them.

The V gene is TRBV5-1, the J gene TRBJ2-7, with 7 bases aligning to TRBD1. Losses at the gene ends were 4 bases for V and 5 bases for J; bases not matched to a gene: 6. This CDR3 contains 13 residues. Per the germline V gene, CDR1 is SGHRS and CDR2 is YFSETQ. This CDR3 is CASSLIGGHEQYF. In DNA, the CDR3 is TGCGCCAGCAGCCTGATAGGGGGCCACGAGCAGTACTTC.

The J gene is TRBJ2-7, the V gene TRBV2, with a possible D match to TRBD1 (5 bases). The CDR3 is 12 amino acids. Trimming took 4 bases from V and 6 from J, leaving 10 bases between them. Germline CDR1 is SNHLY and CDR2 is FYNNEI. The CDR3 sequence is CASSAAQVEQYF. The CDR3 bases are TGTGCCAGCAGTGCGGCACAGGTCGAGCAGTACTTC.

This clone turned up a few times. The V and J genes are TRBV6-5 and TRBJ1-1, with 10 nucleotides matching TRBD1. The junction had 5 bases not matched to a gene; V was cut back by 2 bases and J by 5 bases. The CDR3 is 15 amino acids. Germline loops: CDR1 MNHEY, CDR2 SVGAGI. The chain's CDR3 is CASSYPGTGVTEAFF. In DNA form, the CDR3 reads TGTGCCAGCAGTTACCCTGGGACAGGGGTTACTGAAGCTTTCTTT.

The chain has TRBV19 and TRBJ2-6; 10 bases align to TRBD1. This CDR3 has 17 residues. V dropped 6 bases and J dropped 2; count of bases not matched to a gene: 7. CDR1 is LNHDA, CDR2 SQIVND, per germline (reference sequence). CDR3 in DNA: TGTGCCAGTAGCCCGGGACAGGGGATAGCTGGGGCCAACGTCCTGACTTTC. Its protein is CASSPGQGIAGANVLTF.

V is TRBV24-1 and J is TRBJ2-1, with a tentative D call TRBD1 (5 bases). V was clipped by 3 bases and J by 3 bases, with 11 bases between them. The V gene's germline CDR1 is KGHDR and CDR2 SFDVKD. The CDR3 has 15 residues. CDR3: CATSDTGQGYNEQFF. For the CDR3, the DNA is TGTGCCACCAGTGATACTGGTCAGGGCTACAATGAGCAGTTCTTC.

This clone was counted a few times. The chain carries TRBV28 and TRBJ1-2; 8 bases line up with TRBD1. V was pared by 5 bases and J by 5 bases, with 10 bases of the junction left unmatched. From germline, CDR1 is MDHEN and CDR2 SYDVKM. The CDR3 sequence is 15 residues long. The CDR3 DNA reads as TGTGCCAGCAGTCCTTTCCAGGGGGCTGGGTATGGCTACACCTTC. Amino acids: CASSPFQGAGYGYTF.

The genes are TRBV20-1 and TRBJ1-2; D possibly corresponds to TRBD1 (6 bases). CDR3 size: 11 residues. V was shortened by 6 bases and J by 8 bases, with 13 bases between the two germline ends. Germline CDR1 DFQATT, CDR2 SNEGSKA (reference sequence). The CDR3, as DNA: TGCAGTGCCGCTCAGGGGAGAGGCTACACCTTC. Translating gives CSAAQGRGYTF.

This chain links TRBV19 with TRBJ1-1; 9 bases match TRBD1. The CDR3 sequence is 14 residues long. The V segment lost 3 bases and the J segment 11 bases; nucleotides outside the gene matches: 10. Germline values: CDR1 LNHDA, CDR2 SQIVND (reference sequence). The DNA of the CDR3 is TGTGCCAGTAGTATGGACAGGGGCCCTCCCGGCGCTTTCTTT. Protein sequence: CASSMDRGPPGAFF.

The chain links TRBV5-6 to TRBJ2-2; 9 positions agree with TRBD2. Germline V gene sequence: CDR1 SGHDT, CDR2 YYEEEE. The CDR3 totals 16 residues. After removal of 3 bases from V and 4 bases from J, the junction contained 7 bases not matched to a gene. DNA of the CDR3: TGTGCCAGCAGCTCTGGACTAGCGTCGGGCACCGGGGAGCTGTTTTTT. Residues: CASSSGLASGTGELFF.